Described below is a single T cell receptor beta chain sequence and its context. The antigen this receptor binds is unknown. There are no base qualities to consult, and no much larger clone falls within one base. The sample originates from a study of blood T cell repertoires in COVID-19 (dated by TCRdb to the early 2020s). General notes on the study: Samples covering the acute and convalescent phases of COVID-19 were provided by collaborators in the United States, Italy and Spain. The material from the prospective study consisted of cDNA or gDNA derived from T cells, B-cell-depleted T cells, or PBMCs. Deeply sampled blood TCRbeta repertoires from subjects exposed to, actively infected with, or recovered from COVID-19 were included in the dataset. The repertoires were made available in a free public database intended to serve as a resource for research on the immune response to SARS-CoV-2. The samples were drawn from the first 160 participants of the ongoing ImmuneRACE study and from 1,254 subjects provided by 6 global collaborators. Sample metadata almost always included a de-identified subject ID, COVID-19 status, age in years and sex. Where available, HLA class I and class II types were taken from metadata supplied by the sample provider and were not determined by assay-based typing. Study-level results and caveats: Clinical and demographic metadata were provided uncurated, with the amount varying by source and participant.

Trimming costs V 8 bases and J 8 bases, and their ends lie 9 bases apart. For CDR1 and CDR2, the germline V gene lists MDHEN and SYDVKM. Reading from cysteine to phenylalanine, the CDR3 counts 11 amino acids. Here the CDR3 DNA is all that survives: 33 bases in frame from base 1. The collaborating institutions used their own protocols to collect whole blood in K2EDTA tubes. For TCRbeta analysis, collaborator samples were shipped as frozen whole blood, as isolated PBMCs, or as DNA extracted from either sample type. TCRbeta CDR3 regions were amplified from genomic DNA by means of the immunoSEQ Assay, a bias-controlled multiplex PCR. In the paper's pipeline: Nucleated cell counts per sample were estimated from amplification of reference gene primers within the assay. Sequence reads were collapsed and filtered to measure the absolute abundance of every unique TCRbeta CDR3 rearrangement. For each sample, productive Simpson clonality was calculated as the square root of Simpson's diversity index across productive rearrangements. The immuneACCESS repertoire file appears here via TCRdb, limited to in-frame rearrangements. These files lack a portion of the clones; in checked studies, under half of the deficit traces to unresolved V genes, and the cause of the others is not known. That table is the source of V, J and clone size, and D and trimming were worked out from the DNA. This sample lists about 100,000 clones; over 70% were detected once. The top ten clones comprise 15% of the sample.

Rearrangement joined TRBV28 to TRBJ2-2; D gene: possibly TRBD1, on 5 matching bases. The sequence derives from a man aged 45 to 65 with acute or convalescent COVID-19. The sequenced sample was peripheral blood. DNA sequence: TGTGCCAGCGGCAGGGTTGGGGAGCTGTTTTTT. This sequence encodes CASGRVGELFF.